The T cell receptor (beta chain) under discussion was sequenced for a study of blood T cell repertoires in COVID-19. On the study more broadly: The United States, Italy and Spain provided the acute and convalescent COVID-19 samples. Sources were T cells, B-cell-depleted T cells, or PBMCs; the material itself was cDNA or gDNA.

This CDR3 is built from 16 residues. The ends were cut back, 6 bases at V and 3 bases at J, with 20 bases in the middle. Germline values: CDR1 LNHDA, CDR2 SQIVND (reference sequence). Per the study methods: Estimation of nucleated cell counts was performed using reference gene primer amplification. Measured with immunoSEQ multiplex PCR; TCRdb has only the in-frame clones, and not every one. The V and J calls and clone size come from that table; D and trimming were worked out from the DNA. The sample consists of around 140,000 clones, around 81% of them appearing once. The source is a human donor in a cohort sampled during active COVID-19. The chain employs TRBV19 and TRBJ1-1, with D maybe TRBD1 (5 bases). Sequencing was done on a sample of peripheral blood. CDR3 region: CASRPPVGRRDTEAFF. CDR3 sequence (DNA): TGTGCCAGTAGACCCCCAGTCGGGCGCAGGGACACTGAAGCTTTCTTT.